The 9 T cell receptor beta chains in this list originate from one sample, sequenced in a study of shared clonotypes between healthy human individuals. The method was immunoSEQ multiplex PCR; TCRdb's version includes in-frame clones alone and lacks a portion of them. The table has fewer than 650,000 clones, 75% to 85% seen once. The sequenced material came from PBMCs. These receptors were collected from a middle-aged woman in good health. Some clones in this sample may be carry-over from other donors' samples.

The rearrangement joins TRBV5-1 to TRBJ1-5, with D perhaps matching TRBD1 (5 bases). The germline gives CDR1 SGHRS, CDR2 YFSETQ. The CDR3 has 15 residues. V was cut by 0 bases and J by 2 bases, with 9 bases left in between. For the CDR3, the DNA is TGCGCCAGCAGCTTGGGGACACTGGGCAATCAGCCCCAGCATTTT. The encoded protein is CASSLGTLGNQPQHF.

This chain uses TRBV27 with TRBJ1-1; 11 bases are a match to TRBD1. Trimming cost V 8 bases and J 3 bases; bases outside gene matches: 2. The germline gives CDR1 MNHEY, CDR2 SMNVEV (reference sequence). This CDR3 comprises 13 residues. The CDR3 nucleotides read TGTGCCAGCCGGACAGGGGGCTACACTGAAGCTTTCTTT. Encoded protein: CASRTGGYTEAFF.

The chain has TRBV5-1 and TRBJ2-5; 13 bases are a match to TRBD2. V shed 3 bases and J 5 bases; nucleotides not matched to a gene: 7. Germline lookup yields CDR1 SGHRS and CDR2 YFSETQ. This CDR3 region has 16 residues. The CDR3 DNA sequence: TGCGCCAGCAGCTCGCGGACTAGCGGGAGAGTGGAGACCCAGTACTTC. Translation: CASSSRTSGRVETQYF.

In its sample, this clone was seen a few times. The same CDR3 also results from other DNA sequences found in this sample. V and J are TRBV6-6 and TRBJ1-6; a possible D gene is TRBD1 (5 bases). The length of the CDR3 is 14 residues. Looked up from germline, CDR1 is MNHNY and CDR2 is SVGAGI (reference sequence). Trimming shortened V by 2 bases and J by 6 bases, and 8 bases separated the two germline ends. The CDR3 DNA sequence: TGTGCCAGCAGTTACCGGGGACCTAATTCACCCCTCCACTTT. Translating gives CASSYRGPNSPLHF.

The CDR3 bases are TGTGCCAGCTCATATCGGGAGGGCCAGGGCTACGAGCAGTACTTC. Residues: CASSYREGQGYEQYF. The chain carries TRBV18 and TRBJ2-7; 8 bases agree with TRBD2. Germline lookup yields CDR1 KGHSH and CDR2 LQKENI. V lost 5 bases and J lost 3; bases outside the gene matches: 9. The CDR3 totals 15 residues.

This clone was seen a single time. This specimen includes other DNA sequences encoding the same CDR3. V usage is TRBV7-2 and J usage is TRBJ2-7, with 11 bases fitting TRBD2. After removal of 5 bases from V and 0 bases from J, the junction contained 3 bases not matched to a gene. The CDR3 contains 15 residues. Germline lookup yields CDR1 SGHTA and CDR2 FQGNSA. CDR3 loop: CASSRTSGSSYEQYF. DNA for the CDR3: TGTGCCAGCAGCCGAACTAGCGGGAGCTCCTACGAGCAGTACTTC.

Concerning this clone: Its ends do not fully match the called genes, so a read error is possible. The V gene is TRBV6-5, the J gene TRBJ2-7; D is tentatively TRBD1 or TRBD2 (6 bases each). The CDR3 totals 11 residues. Per the germline V gene, CDR1 is MNHEY and CDR2 is SVGAGI. CDR3 sequence: CASSYNRDWNF. The DNA for the CDR3 is TGTGCCAGCAGTTACAACAGGGACTGGAACTTC.

V usage is TRBV9 and J usage is TRBJ1-2; D might be TRBD1 (6 bases). Germline V lookup: CDR1 SGDLS, CDR2 YYNGEE. The V and J ends lost 2 bases and 2 bases respectively, with 10 bases between them. CDR3 length equals 14 residues. CDR3: CASSVMTGNYGYTF. CDR3 nucleotide sequence: TGTGCCAGCAGCGTGATGACAGGAAACTATGGCTACACCTTC.

The rearrangement uses TRBV6-9 and TRBJ2-7; perhaps TRBD2 as D (5 bases). The CDR3 sequence is 11 residues long. Per the germline V gene, CDR1 is MNHGY and CDR2 is SVAAGI. V lost 9 bases and J 4 bases, leaving 10 bases between the germline ends. The CDR3 sequence is CASGREYEQYF. In DNA form, the CDR3 reads TGTGCCAGTGGAAGGGAGTACGAGCAGTACTTC.